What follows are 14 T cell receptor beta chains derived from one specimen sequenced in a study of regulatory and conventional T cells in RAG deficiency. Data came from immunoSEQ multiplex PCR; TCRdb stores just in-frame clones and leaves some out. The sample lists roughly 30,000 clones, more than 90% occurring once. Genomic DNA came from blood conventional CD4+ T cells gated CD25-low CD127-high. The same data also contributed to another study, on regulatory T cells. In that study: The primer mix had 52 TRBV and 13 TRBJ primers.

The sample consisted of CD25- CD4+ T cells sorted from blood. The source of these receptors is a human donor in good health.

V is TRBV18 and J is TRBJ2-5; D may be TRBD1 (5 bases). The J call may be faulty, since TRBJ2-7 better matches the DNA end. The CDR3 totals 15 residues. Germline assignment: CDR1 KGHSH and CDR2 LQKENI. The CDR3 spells CASSRTSQGPYEQYF. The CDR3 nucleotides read TGTGCCAGCTCACGGACCAGTCAGGGCCCCTACGAGCAGTACTTC.

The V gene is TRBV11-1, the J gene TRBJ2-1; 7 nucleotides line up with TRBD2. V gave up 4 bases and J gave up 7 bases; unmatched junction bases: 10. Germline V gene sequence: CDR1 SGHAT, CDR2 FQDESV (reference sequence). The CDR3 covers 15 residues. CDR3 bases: TGTGCCAGCAGCTCTAGCGGACCCAGGATGAATGAGCAGTTCTTC. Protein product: CASSSSGPRMNEQFF.

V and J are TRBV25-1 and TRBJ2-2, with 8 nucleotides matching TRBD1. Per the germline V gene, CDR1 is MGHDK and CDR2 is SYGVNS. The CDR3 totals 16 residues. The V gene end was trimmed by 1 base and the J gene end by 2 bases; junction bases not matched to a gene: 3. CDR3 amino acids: CASSELGTGNTGELFF. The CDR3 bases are TGTGCCAGCAGTGAATTAGGGACAGGAAACACCGGGGAGCTGTTTTTT. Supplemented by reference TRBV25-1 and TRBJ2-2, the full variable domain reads EADIYQTPRYLVIGTGKKITLECSQTMGHDKMYWYQQDPGMELHLIHYSYGVNSTEKGDLSSESTVSRIRTEHFPLTLESARPSHTSQYLCASSELGTGNTGELFFGEGSRLTVL.

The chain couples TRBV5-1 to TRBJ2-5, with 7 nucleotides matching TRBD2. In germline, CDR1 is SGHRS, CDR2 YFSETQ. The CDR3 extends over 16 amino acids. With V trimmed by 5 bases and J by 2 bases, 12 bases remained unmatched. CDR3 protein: CASSFGLEGVQETQYF. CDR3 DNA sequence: TGCGCCAGCAGTTTCGGACTAGAAGGGGTACAAGAGACCCAGTACTTC.

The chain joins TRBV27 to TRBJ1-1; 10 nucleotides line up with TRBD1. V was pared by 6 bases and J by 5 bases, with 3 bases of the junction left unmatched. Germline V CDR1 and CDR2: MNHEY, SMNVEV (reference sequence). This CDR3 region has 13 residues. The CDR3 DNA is TGTGCCAGCAGGGACAGGGGGAAAACTGAAGCTTTCTTT. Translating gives CASRDRGKTEAFF.

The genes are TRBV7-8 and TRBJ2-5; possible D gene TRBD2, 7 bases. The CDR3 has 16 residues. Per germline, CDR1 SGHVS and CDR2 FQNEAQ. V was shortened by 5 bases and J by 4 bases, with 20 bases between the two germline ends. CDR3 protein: CASSEWRGGGAETQYF. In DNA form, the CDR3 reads TGTGCCAGCAGCGAGTGGCGGGGAGGGGGGGCAGAGACCCAGTACTTC.

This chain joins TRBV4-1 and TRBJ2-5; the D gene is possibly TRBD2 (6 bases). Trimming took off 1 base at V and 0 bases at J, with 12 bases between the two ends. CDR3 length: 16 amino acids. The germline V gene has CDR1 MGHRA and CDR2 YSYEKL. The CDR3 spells CASSQGRGRDQETQYF. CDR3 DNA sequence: TGCGCCAGCAGCCAAGGGCGGGGCAGAGACCAAGAGACCCAGTACTTC.

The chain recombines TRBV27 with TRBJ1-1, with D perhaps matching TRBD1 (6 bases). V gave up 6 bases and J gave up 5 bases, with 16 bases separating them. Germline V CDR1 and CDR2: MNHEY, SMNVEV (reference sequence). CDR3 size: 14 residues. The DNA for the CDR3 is TGTGCCAGCAGCTCCGGAGCGGACAGAACTGAAGCTTTCTTT. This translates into CASSSGADRTEAFF.

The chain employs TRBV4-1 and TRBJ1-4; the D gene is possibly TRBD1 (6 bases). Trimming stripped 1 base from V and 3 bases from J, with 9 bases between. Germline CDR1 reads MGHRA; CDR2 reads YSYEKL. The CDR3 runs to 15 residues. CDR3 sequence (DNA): TGCGCCAGCAGCCAAGGCGGACAGTCTAATGAAAAACTGTTTTTT. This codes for CASSQGGQSNEKLFF.

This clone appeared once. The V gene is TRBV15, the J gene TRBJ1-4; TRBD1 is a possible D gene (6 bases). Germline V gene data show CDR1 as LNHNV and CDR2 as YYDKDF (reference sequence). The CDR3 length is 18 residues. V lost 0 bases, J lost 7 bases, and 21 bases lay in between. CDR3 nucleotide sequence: TGTGCCACCAGCAGAGATAACCACCTACAGGGCATGTCTGAAAAACTGTTTTTT. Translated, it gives CATSRDNHLQGMSEKLFF.

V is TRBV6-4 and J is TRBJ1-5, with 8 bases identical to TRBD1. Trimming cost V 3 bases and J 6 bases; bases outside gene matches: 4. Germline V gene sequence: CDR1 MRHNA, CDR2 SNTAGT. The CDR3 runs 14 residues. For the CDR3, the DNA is TGTGCCAGCAGTGAGGGACAGGCAGTTCAGCCCCAGCATTTT. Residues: CASSEGQAVQPQHF.

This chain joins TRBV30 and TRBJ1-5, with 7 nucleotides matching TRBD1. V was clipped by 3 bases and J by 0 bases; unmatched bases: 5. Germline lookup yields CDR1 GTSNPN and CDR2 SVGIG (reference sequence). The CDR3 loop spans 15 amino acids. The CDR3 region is CAWSRQGYSNQPQHF. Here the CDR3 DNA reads TGTGCCTGGAGCCGACAGGGATATAGCAATCAGCCCCAGCATTTT.

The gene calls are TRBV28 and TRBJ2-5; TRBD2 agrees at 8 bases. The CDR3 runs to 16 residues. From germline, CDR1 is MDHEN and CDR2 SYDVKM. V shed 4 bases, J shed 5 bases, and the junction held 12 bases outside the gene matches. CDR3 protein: CASSSGAGVTYETQYF. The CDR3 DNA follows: TGTGCCAGCAGTTCAGGAGCGGGAGTTACGTATGAGACCCAGTACTTC. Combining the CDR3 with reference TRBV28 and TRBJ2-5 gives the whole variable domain DVKVTQSSRYLVKRTGEKVFLECVQDMDHENMFWYRQDPGLGLRLIYFSYDVKMKEKGDIPEGYSVSREKKERFSLILESASTNQTSMYLCASSSGAGVTYETQYFGPGTRLLVL.

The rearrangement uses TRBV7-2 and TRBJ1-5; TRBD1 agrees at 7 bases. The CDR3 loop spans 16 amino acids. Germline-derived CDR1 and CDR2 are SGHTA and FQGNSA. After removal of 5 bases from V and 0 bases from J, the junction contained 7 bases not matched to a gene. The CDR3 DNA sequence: TGTGCCAGCAGCGCCCACGCAGGGGGTAGCAATCAGCCCCAGCATTTT. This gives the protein CASSAHAGGSNQPQHF.